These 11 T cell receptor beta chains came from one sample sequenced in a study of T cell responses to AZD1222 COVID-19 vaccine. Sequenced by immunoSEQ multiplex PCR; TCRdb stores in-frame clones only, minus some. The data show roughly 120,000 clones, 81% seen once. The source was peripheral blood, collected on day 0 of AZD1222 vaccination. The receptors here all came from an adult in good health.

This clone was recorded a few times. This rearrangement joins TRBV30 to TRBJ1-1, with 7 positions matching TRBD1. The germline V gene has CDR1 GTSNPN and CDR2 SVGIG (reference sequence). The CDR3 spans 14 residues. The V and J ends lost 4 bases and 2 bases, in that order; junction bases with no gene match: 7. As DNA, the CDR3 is TGTGCCTGGACCCCGGACAGGATCAACACTGAAGCTTTCTTT. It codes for CAWTPDRINTEAFF.

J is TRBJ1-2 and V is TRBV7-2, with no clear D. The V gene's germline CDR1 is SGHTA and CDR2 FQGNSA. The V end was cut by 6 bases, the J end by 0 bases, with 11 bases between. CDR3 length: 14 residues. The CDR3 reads CASSLDRANYGYTF. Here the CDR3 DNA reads TGTGCCAGCAGTCTGGACCGAGCTAACTATGGCTACACCTTC.

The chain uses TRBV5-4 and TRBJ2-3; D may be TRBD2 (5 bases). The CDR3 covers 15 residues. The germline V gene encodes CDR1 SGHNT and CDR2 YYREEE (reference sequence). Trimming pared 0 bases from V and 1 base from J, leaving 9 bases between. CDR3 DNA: TGTGCCAGCAGCTTGGCCGGGGTTCGCACAGATACGCAGTATTTT. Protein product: CASSLAGVRTDTQYF.

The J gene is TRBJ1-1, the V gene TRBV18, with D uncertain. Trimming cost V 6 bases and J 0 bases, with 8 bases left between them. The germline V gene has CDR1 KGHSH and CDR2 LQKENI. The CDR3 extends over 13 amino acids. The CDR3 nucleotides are TGTGCCAGCTCGTCGGACCTGAACACTGAAGCTTTCTTT. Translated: CASSSDLNTEAFF.

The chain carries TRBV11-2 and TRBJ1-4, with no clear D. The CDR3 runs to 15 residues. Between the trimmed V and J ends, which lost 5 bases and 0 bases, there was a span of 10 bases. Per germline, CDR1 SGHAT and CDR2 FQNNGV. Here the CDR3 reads CASSPQIATNEKLFF. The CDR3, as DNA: TGTGCCAGCAGCCCGCAGATTGCAACTAATGAAAAACTGTTTTTT. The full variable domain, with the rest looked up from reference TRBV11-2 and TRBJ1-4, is EAGVAQSPRYKIIEKRQSVAFWCNPISGHATLYWYQQILGQGPKLLIQFQNNGVVDDSQLPKDRFSAERLKGVDSTLKIQPAKLEDSAVYLCASSPQIATNEKLFFGSGTQLSVL.

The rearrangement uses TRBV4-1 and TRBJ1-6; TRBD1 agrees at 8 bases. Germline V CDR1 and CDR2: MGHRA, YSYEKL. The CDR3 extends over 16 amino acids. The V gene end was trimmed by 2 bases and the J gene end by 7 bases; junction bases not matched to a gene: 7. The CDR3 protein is CASSQPRDRKNSPLHF. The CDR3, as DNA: TGCGCCAGCAGCCAACCCCGGGACAGGAAAAATTCACCCCTCCACTTT.

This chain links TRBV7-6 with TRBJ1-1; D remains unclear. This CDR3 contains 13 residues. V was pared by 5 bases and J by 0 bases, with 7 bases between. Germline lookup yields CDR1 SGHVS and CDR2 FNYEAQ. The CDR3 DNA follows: TGTGCCAGCAGCGCGGACTTGAACACTGAAGCTTTCTTT. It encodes CASSADLNTEAFF.

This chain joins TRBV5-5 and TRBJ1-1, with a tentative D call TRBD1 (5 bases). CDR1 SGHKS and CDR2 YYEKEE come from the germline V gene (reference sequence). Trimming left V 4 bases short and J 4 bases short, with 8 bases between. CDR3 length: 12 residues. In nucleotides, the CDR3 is TGTGCCAGCAGCATAGACAGCACTGAAGCTTTCTTT. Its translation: CASSIDSTEAFF.

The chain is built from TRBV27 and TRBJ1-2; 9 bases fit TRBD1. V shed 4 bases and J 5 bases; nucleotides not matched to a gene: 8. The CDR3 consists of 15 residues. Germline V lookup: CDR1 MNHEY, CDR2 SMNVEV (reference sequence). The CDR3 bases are TGTGCCAGCAGTTCACACGGACAGGGGCGATATGGCTACACCTTC. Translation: CASSSHGQGRYGYTF.

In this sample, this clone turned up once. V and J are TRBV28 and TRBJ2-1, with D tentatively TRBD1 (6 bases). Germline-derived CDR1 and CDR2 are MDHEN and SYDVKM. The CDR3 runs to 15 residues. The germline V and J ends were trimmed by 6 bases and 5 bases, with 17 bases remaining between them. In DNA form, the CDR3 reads TGTGCCAGCAGACTGGACAGTTTTTATAACAATGAGCAGTTCTTC. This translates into CASRLDSFYNNEQFF.

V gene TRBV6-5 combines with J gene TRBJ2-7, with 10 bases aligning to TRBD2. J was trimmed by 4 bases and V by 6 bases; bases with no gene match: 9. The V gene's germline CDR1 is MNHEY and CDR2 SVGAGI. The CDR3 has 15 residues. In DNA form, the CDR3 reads TGTGCCAGCAGGGAGGAGCGGGGGGGCCTTTACGAGCAGTACTTC. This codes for CASREERGGLYEQYF.